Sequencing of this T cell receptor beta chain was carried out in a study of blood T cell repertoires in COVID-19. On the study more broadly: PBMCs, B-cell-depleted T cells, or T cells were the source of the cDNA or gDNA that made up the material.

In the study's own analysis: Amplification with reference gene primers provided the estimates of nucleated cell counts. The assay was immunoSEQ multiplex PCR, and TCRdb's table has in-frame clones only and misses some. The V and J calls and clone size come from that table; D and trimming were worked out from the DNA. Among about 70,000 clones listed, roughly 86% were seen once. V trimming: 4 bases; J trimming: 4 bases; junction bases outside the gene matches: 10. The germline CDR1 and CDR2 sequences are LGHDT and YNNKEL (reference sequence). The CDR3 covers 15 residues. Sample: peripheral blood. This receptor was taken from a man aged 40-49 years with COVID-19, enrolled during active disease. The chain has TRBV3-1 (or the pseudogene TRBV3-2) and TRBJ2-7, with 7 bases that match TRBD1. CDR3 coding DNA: TGTGCCAGCAGCCCCCGGGACAGCCCCTTTTACGAGCAGTACTTC. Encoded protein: CASSPRDSPFYEQYF.